This T cell receptor (beta chain) originates from a study of blood T cell repertoires in COVID-19. Study as a whole: Acute and convalescent COVID-19 specimens originated in the United States, Italy and Spain. T cells, B-cell-depleted T cells, or PBMCs supplied cDNA or gDNA.

In the original workflow: Estimation of nucleated cell counts was performed using reference gene primer amplification. The repertoire was sequenced with immunoSEQ multiplex PCR; TCRdb's copy has only in-frame clones and lacks some. For V, J and clone size, that table is used; D and trimming come from the DNA. The profile shows fewer than 250,000 clones, 85% to 90% of them singletons. There are 15 residues in the CDR3. J was trimmed by 5 bases and V by 4 bases; bases with no gene match: 5. Germline CDR1 SGHDT, CDR2 YYEEEE. Recruited during active infection, patients (from Seattle) were subsequently followed longitudinally.

This chain joins TRBV5-6 and TRBJ2-2; 10 positions agree with TRBD1. The origin of this receptor is a man in his fifties with COVID-19, enrolled during active disease. Sequenced material: peripheral blood. As DNA, the CDR3 is TGTGCCAGCAGCCGGGACAGGGGAATGACCGGGGAGCTGTTTTTT. It is translated as CASSRDRGMTGELFF.